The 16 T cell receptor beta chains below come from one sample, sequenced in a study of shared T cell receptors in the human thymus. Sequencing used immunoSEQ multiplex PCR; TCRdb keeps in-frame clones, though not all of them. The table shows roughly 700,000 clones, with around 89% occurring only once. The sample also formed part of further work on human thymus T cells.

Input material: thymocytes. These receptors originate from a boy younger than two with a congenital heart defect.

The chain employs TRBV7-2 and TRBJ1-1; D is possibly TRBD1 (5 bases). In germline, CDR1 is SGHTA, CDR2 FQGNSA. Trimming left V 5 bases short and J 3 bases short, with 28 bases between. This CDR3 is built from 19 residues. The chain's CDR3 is CASSIRKGPQRGQDTEAFF. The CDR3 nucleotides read TGTGCCAGCAGCATTAGAAAAGGCCCTCAAAGGGGCCAGGACACTGAAGCTTTCTTT.

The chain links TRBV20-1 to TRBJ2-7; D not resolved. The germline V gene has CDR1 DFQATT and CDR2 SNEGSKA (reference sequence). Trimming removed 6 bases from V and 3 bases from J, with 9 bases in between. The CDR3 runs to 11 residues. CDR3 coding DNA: TGCAGTGCCCTGCTAGACTACGAGCAGTACTTC. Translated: CSALLDYEQYF.

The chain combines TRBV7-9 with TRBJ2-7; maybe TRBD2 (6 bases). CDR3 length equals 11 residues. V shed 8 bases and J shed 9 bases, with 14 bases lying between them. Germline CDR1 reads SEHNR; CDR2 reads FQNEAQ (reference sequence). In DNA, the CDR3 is TGTGCCAGCGGGGACTCCCCGCTGCAGTACTTC. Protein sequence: CASGDSPLQYF.

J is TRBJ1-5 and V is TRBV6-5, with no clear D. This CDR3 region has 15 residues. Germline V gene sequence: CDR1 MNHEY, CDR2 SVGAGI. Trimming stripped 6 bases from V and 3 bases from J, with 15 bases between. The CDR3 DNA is TGTGCCAGCAGGCCCACCGGCGGGCCCAATCAGCCCCAGCATTTT. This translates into CASRPTGGPNQPQHF.

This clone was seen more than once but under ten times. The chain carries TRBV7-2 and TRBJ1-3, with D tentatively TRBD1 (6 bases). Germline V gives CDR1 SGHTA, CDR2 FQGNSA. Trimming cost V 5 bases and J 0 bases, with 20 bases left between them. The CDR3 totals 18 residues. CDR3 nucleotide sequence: TGTGCCAGCAGCCCCCCGGGACGTCGGGGGGCCTCTGGAAACACCATATATTTT. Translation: CASSPPGRRGASGNTIYF. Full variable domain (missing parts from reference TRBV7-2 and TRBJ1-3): GAGVSQSPSNKVTEKGKDVELRCDPISGHTALYWYRQSLGQGLEFLIYFQGNSAPDKSGLPSDRFSAERTGGSVSTLTIQRTQQEDSAVYLCASSPPGRRGASGNTIYFGEGSWLTVV.

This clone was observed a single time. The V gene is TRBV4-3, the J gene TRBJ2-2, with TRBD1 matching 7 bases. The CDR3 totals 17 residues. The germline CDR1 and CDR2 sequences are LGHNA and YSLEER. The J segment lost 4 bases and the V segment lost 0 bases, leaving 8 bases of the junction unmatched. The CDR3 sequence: CASSQDDRTGATGELFF. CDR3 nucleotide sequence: TGCGCCAGCAGCCAAGACGATCGAACAGGGGCCACCGGGGAGCTGTTTTTT.

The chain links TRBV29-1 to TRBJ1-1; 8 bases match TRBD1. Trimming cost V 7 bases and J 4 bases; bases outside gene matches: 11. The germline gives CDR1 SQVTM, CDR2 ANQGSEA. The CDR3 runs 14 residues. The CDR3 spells CSAEGQGAGTEAFF. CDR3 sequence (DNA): TGCAGCGCTGAGGGGCAGGGGGCGGGCACTGAAGCTTTCTTT.

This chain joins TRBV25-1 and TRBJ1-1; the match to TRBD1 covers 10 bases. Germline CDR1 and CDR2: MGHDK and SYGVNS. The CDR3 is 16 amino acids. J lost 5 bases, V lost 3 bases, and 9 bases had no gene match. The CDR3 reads CASSEVRTGGETEAFF. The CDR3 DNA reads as TGTGCCAGCAGTGAGGTCCGGACAGGGGGAGAGACTGAAGCTTTCTTT.

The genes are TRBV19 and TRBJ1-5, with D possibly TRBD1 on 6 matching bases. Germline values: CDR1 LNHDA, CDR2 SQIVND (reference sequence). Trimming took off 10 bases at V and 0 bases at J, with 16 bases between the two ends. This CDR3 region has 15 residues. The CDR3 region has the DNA TGTGCCACTTCAGGGGAATGGGGTAGCAATCAGCCCCAGCATTTT. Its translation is CATSGEWGSNQPQHF.

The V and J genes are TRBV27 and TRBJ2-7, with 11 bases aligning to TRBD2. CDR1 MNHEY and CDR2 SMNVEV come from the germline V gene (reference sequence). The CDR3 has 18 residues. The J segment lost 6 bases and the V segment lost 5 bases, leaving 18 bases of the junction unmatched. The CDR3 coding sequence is TGTGCCAGCAGTCCCACAGGGGGGACTAGCGGAGACCCCTGCGAGCAGTACTTC. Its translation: CASSPTGGTSGDPCEQYF.

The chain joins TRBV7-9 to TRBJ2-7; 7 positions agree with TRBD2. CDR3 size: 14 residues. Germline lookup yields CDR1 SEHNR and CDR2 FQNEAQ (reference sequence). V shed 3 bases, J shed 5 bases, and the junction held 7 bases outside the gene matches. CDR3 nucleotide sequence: TGTGCCAGCAGCTTGGGGACTAACGAACACGAGCAGTACTTC. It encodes CASSLGTNEHEQYF.

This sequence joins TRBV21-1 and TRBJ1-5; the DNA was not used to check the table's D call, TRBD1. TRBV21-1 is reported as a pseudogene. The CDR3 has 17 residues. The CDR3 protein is CASKGDRLFHGNQPQHF. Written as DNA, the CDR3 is TGTGCCAGCAAAGGGGACAGATTGTTCCATGGCAATCAGCCCCAGCATTTT.

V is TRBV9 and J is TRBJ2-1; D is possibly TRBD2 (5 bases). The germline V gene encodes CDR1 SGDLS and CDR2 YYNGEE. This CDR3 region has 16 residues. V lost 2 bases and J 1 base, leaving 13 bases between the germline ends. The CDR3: CASSVARDKSYNEQFF. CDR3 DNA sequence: TGTGCCAGCAGCGTCGCACGGGATAAGTCCTACAATGAGCAGTTCTTC.

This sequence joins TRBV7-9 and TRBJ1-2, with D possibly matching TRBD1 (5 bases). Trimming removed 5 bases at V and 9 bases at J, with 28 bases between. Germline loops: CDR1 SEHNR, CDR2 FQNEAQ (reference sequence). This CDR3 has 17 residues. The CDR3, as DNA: TGTGCCAGCAGCCCGCGCCGAAACGGCGGGGCCACCTCAAGCTACACCTTC. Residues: CASSPRRNGGATSSYTF.

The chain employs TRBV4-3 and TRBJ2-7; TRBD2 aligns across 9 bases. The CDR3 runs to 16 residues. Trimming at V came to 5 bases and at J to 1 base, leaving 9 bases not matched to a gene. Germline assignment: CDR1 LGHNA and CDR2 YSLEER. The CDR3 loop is CASSKAMTSGSYEQYF. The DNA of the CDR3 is TGCGCCAGCAGCAAAGCCATGACTAGCGGTTCCTACGAGCAGTACTTC.

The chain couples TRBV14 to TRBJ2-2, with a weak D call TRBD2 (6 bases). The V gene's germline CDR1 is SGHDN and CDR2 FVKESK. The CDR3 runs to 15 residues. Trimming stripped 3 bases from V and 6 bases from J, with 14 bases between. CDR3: CASSQISGGAGELFF. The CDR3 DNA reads TGTGCCAGCAGCCAGATTTCCGGAGGGGCCGGGGAGCTGTTTTTT.